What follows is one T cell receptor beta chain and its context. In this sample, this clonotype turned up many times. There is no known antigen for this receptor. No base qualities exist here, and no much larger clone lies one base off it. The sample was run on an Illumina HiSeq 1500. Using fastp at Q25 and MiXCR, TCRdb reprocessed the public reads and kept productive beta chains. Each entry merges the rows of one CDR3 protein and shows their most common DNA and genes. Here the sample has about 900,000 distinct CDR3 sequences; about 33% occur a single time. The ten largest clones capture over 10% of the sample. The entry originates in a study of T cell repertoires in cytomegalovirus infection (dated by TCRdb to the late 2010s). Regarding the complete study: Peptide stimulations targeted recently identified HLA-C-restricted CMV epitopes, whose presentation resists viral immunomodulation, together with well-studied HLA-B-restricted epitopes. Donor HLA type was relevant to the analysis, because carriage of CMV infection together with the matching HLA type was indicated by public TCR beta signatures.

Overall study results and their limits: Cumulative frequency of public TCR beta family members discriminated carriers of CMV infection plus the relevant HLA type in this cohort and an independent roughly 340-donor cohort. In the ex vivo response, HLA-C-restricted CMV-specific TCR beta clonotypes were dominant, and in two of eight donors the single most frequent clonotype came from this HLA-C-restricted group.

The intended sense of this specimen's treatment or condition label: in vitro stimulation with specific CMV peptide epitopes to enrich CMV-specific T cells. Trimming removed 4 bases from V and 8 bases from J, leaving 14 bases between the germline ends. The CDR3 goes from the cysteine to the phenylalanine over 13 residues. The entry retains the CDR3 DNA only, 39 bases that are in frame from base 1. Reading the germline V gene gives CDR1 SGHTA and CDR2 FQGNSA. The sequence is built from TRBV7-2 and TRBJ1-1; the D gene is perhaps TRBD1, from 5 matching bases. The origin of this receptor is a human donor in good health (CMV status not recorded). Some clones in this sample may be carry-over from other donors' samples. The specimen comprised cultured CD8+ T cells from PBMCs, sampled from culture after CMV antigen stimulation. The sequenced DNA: TGTGCCAGCAGCTGGACACCTGGGGCCGAAGCTTTCTTT. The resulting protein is CASSWTPGAEAFF.